A selection of T cell receptor beta chains follows, all from one sample in a study of T cell responses to AZD1222 COVID-19 vaccine. The table came from immunoSEQ multiplex PCR; TCRdb's copy has only in-frame clones and leaves some out. There are 93,000 or so clones in the sample; approximately 88% occur only once, and 20% to 25% lies in the top ten. Sequences were derived from peripheral blood, sampled on day 0 of AZD1222 vaccination. These receptors all stem from an adult in good health. The CDR3 runs from the conserved cysteine through the conserved F or W. The order of the fields is V gene, clone size, D gene, J gene, CDR3 DNA, CDR3 protein. The D gene is left open where the match is weak. Some rows mark clone size as missing; the rest say once, few, many or name a class of expanded clone.

v_call: TRBV6-2/TRBV6-3; clone_size: .; d_call: .; j_call: TRBJ2-2; cdr3_nt: TGTGCCAGCAGTTACGACGGGAAGTTTGGGCTGTTTTTT; cdr3_aa: CASSYDGKFGLFF
v_call: TRBV4-3; clone_size: .; d_call: .; j_call: TRBJ1-2; cdr3_nt: TGCGCCAGCAGCCAACAGGAGGGGCCTAGCTATGGCTACACCTTC; cdr3_aa: CASSQQEGPSYGYTF
v_call: TRBV5-1; clone_size: .; d_call: .; j_call: TRBJ2-7; cdr3_nt: TGCGCCAGCAGCCAGCAGTACTTC; cdr3_aa: CASSQQYF
v_call: TRBV2; clone_size: .; d_call: .; j_call: TRBJ1-1; cdr3_nt: TGTGCCAGCACCGACTCTAGGCTGAACACTGAAGCTTTCTTT; cdr3_aa: CASTDSRLNTEAFF
v_call: TRBV30; clone_size: .; d_call: .; j_call: TRBJ2-7; cdr3_nt: TGTGCCTGGACTAGCTCCTACGAGCAGTACTTC; cdr3_aa: CAWTSSYEQYF
v_call: TRBV27; clone_size: .; d_call: TRBD1; j_call: TRBJ1-2; cdr3_nt: TGTGCCAGCAGGAAGGACAGGGTTAGTGGCTACACCTTC; cdr3_aa: CASRKDRVSGYTF
v_call: TRBV6-5; clone_size: .; d_call: TRBD1; j_call: TRBJ1-5; cdr3_nt: TGTGCCAGCAGTCGAGACAGGGGGCATAGCCAGCCCCAGCATTTT; cdr3_aa: CASSRDRGHSQPQHF
v_call: TRBV6-2/TRBV6-3; clone_size: .; d_call: .; j_call: TRBJ1-1; cdr3_nt: TGTGCCAGCAGTCCGGATCCCCTCAGAGGCACTGAAGCTTTCTTT; cdr3_aa: CASSPDPLRGTEAFF
v_call: TRBV4-1; clone_size: .; d_call: .; j_call: TRBJ2-3; cdr3_nt: TGCGCCAGCAGCCAAGATCCTGGGGGCGTGCCAGATACGCAGTATTTT; cdr3_aa: CASSQDPGGVPDTQYF
v_call: TRBV12-5; clone_size: .; d_call: .; j_call: TRBJ1-1; cdr3_nt: TGTGCTAGTGGTTTGGTAAACGAGGGGAAAGCTTTCTTT; cdr3_aa: CASGLVNEGKAFF
v_call: TRBV18; clone_size: .; d_call: TRBD1; j_call: TRBJ1-1; cdr3_nt: TGTGCCAGCTCACTGAGAACAGGGGACACTGAAGCTTTCTTT; cdr3_aa: CASSLRTGDTEAFF
v_call: TRBV11-1; clone_size: once; d_call: TRBD1; j_call: TRBJ2-5; cdr3_nt: TGTGCCAGCCGAGGGGGCAGGTTATACGAGACCCAGTACTTC; cdr3_aa: CASRGGRLYETQYF
v_call: TRBV7-2; clone_size: .; d_call: .; j_call: TRBJ2-7; cdr3_nt: TGTGCCAGCAGCGCCCGACTAGATCCCTACGAGCAGTACTTC; cdr3_aa: CASSARLDPYEQYF
v_call: TRBV9; clone_size: .; d_call: .; j_call: TRBJ2-1; cdr3_nt: TGTGCCAGCAGCGTAGCCGGGAGTACCTACAATGAGCAGTTCTTC; cdr3_aa: CASSVAGSTYNEQFF
v_call: TRBV9; clone_size: .; d_call: TRBD1; j_call: TRBJ2-1; cdr3_nt: TGTGCCAGCAGCGCAGGGACAGGGATTAACGGTGAGCAGTTCTTC; cdr3_aa: CASSAGTGINGEQFF
v_call: TRBV6-2/TRBV6-3; clone_size: .; d_call: .; j_call: TRBJ1-2; cdr3_nt: TGTGCCAGCAGTTACCCCCTCGTGAGGGTGAACTATGGCTACACCTTC; cdr3_aa: CASSYPLVRVNYGYTF
v_call: TRBV30; clone_size: once; d_call: TRBD2; j_call: TRBJ2-1; cdr3_nt: TGTGCCTGGAGTGTTTTAGCGGGAGAGCAGTTCTTC; cdr3_aa: CAWSVLAGEQFF
v_call: TRBV28; clone_size: .; d_call: .; j_call: TRBJ2-4; cdr3_nt: TGTGCCAGCAAGGCGTCCGAAAACATTCAGTACTTC; cdr3_aa: CASKASENIQYF
v_call: TRBV5-4; clone_size: .; d_call: .; j_call: TRBJ2-1; cdr3_nt: TGTGCCAGCAGCTTGGCCCTAGGGAGTAATGAGCAGTTCTTC; cdr3_aa: CASSLALGSNEQFF